Ten or more counts support the clone carrying this TCR beta chain. This entry comes from a study of regulatory T cells in long-lasting Graves disease. Study-wide background: Under 3 months of antithyroid drugs had been taken by newly diagnosed Graves' patients.

As to time point: newly diagnosed GD, antithyroid drugs for less than 3 months. The TCR library was made from RNA extracted from PBMCs. In building TCR beta libraries, iRepertoire HTBI primers were used together with Arm-PCR of CDR3 regions. Each CDR3 protein is one row after TCRdb ran MiXCR on the multiplex PCR reads. The table records under 300,000 distinct CDR3 sequences, 20% to 25% of them present only once. This TCR was recovered from a female donor with Graves disease. This material consisted of peripheral blood mononuclear cells (PBMCs), taken at new diagnosis, from a patient treated with antithyroid drugs.

CDR3 region: CSAPGAHIDNEQFF. CDR3 DNA sequence: TGCAGTGCCCCGGGGGCCCACATCGACAATGAGCAGTTCTTC. This sequence joins TRBV20-1 and TRBJ2-1; D is tentatively TRBD1 or TRBD2 (6 bases each). V lost 6 bases and J lost 5, with 17 bases in between. The germline gives CDR1 DFQATT, CDR2 SNEGSKA (reference sequence). There are 14 residues in the CDR3.